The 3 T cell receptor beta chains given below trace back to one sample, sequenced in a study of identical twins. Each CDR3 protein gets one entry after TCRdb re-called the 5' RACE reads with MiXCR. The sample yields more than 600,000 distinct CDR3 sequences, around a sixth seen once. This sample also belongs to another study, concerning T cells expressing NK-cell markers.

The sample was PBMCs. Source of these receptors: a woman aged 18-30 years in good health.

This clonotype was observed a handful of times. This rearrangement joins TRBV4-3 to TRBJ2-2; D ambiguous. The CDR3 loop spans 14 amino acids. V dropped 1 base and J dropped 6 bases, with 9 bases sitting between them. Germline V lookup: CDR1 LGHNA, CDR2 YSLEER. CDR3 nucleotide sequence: TGCGCCAGCAGCCAAGCTGGATCGGCCGGGGAGCTGTTTTTT. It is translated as CASSQAGSAGELFF.

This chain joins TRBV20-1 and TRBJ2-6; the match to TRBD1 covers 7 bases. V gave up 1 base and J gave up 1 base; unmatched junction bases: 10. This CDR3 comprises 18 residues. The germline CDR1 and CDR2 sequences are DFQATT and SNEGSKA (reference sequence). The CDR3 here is CSARAPGQSPSGANVLTF. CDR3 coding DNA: TGCAGTGCTAGAGCCCCGGGACAGTCTCCATCTGGGGCCAACGTCCTGACTTTC.

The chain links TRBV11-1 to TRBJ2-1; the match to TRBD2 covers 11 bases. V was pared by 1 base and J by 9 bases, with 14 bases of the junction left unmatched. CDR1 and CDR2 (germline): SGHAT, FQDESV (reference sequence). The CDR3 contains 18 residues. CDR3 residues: CASSLGPQTSGRLGEQFF. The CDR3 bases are TGTGCCAGCAGCTTAGGACCCCAAACTAGCGGGAGACTTGGTGAGCAGTTCTTC.